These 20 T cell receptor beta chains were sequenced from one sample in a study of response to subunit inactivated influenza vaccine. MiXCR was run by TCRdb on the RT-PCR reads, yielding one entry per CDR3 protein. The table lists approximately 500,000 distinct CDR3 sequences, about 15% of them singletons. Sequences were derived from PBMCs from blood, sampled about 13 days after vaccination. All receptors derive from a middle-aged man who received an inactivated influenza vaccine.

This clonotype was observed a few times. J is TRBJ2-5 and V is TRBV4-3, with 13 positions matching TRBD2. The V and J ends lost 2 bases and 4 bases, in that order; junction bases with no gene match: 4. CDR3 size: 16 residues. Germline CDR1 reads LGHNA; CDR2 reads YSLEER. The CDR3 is CASSQWTSGRGETQYF. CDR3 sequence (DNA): TGCGCCAGCAGCCAATGGACTAGCGGGAGAGGAGAGACCCAGTACTTC.

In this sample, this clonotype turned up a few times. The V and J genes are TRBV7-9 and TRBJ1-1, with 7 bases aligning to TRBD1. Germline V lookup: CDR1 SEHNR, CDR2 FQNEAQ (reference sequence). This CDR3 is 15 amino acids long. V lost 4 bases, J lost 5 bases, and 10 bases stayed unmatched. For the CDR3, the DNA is TGTGCCAGCAGCTCAGATACTTACAGGGGAACTGAAGCTTTCTTT. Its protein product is CASSSDTYRGTEAFF.

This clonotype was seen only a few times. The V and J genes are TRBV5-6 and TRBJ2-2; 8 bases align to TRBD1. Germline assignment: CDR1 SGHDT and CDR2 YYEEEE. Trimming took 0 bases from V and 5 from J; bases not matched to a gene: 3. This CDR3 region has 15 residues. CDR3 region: CASSLGTGITGELFF. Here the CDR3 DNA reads TGTGCCAGCAGCTTGGGGACAGGGATAACCGGGGAGCTGTTTTTT. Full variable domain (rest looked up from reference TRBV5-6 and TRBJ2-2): DAGVTQSPTHLIKTRGQQVTLRCSPKSGHDTVSWYQQALGQGPQFIFQYYEEEERQRGNFPDRFSGHQFPNYSSELNVNALLLGDSALYLCASSLGTGITGELFFGEGSRLTVL.

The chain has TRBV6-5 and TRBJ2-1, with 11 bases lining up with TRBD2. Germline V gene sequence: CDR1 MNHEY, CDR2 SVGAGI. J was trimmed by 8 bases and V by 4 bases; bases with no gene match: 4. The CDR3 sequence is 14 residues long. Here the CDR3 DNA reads TGTGCCAGCAGTTCCTTGGGACTAGCGGATGAGCAGTTCTTC. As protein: CASSSLGLADEQFF.

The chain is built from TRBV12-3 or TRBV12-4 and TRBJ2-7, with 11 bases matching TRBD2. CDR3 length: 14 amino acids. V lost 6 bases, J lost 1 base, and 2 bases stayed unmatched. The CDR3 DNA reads TGTGCCAGCAGAACTAGCGGGGGTTCCTACGAGCAGTACTTC. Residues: CASRTSGGSYEQYF.

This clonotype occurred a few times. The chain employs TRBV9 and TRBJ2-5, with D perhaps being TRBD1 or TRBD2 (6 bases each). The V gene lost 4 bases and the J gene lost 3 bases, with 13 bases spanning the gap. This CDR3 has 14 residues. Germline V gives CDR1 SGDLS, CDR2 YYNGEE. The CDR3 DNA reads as TGTGCCAGCAGCCAAGGGGGGACCGAAGAGACCCAGTACTTC. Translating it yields CASSQGGTEETQYF.

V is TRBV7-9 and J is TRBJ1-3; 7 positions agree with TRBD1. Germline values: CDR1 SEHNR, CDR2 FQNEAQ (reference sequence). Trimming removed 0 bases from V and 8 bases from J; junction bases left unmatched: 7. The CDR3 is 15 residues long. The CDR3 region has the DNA TGTGCCAGCAGCTTAGCGGGGGGACAGCTCGACACCATATATTTT. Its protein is CASSLAGGQLDTIYF.

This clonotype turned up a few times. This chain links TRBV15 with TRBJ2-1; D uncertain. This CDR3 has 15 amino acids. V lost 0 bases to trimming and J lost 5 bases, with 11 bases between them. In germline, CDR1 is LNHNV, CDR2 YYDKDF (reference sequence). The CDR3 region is CATSRDWFPNNEQFF. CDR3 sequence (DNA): TGTGCCACCAGCAGAGATTGGTTCCCAAACAATGAGCAGTTCTTC. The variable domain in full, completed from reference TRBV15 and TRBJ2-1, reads DAMVIQNPRYQVTQFGKPVTLSCSQTLNHNVMYWYQQKSSQAPKLLFHYYDKDFNNEADTPDNFQSRRPNTSFCFLDIRSPGLGDTAMYLCATSRDWFPNNEQFFGPGTRLTVL.

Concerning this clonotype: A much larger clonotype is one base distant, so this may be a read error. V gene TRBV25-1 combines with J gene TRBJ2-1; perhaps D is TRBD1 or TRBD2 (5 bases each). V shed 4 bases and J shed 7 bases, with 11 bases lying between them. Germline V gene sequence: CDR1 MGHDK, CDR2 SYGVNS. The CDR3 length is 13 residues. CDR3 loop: CASSGGRGNEQFF. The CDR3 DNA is TGTGCCAGCAGTGGGGGACGGGGTAATGAGCAGTTCTTC. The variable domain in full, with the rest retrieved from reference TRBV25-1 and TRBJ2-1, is EADIYQTPRYLVIGTGKKITLECSQTMGHDKMYWYQQDPGMELHLIHYSYGVNSTEKGDLSSESTVSRIRTEHFPLTLESARPSHTSQYLCASSGGRGNEQFFGPGTRLTVL.

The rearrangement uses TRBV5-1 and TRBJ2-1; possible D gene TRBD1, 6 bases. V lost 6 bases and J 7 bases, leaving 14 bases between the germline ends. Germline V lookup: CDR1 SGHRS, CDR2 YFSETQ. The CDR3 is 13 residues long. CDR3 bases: TGCGCCAGCAAGGACAGCGGTGTGAATGAGCAGTTCTTC. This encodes CASKDSGVNEQFF.

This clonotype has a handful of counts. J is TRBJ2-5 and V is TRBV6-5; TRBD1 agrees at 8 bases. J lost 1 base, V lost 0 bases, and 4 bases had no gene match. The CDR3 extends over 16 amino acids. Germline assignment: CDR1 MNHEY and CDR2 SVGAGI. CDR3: CASSYSGGTGQETQYF. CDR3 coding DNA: TGTGCCAGCAGTTACTCAGGCGGGACAGGCCAAGAGACCCAGTACTTC.

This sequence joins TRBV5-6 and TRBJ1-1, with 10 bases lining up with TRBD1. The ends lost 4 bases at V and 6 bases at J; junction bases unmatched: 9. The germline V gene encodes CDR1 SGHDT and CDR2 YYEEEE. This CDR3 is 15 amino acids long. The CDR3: CASSAPGQGIAEAFF. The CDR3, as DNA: TGTGCCAGCAGCGCACCGGGACAGGGGATAGCTGAAGCTTTCTTT.

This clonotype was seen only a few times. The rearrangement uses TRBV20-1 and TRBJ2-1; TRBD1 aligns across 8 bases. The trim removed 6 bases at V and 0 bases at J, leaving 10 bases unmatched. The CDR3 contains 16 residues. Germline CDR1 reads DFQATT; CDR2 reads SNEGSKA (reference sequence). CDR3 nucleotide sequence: TGCAGTGCCTCAAACCCGACAGGGGTCTCCTACAATGAGCAGTTCTTC. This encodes CSASNPTGVSYNEQFF.

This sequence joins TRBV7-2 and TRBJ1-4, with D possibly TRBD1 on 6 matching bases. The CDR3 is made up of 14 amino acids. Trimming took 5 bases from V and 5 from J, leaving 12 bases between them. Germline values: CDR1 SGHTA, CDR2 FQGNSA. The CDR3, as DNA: TGTGCCAGCAGCCTCAGAAGGGGGAATGAAAAACTGTTTTTT. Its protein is CASSLRRGNEKLFF.

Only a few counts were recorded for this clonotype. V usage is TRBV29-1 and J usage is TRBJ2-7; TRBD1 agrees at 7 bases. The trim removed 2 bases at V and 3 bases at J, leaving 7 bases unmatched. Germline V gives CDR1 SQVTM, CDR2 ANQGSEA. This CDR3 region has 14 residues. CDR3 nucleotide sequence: TGCAGCGTTGAAAACAGGGGTGTTGACTACGAGCAGTACTTC. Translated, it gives CSVENRGVDYEQYF.

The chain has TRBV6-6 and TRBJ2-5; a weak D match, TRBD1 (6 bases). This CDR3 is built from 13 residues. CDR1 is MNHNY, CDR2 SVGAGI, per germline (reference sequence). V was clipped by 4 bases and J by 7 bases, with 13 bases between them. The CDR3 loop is CASSSEGVTTQYF. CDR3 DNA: TGTGCCAGCAGTTCAGAGGGGGTTACGACCCAGTACTTC.

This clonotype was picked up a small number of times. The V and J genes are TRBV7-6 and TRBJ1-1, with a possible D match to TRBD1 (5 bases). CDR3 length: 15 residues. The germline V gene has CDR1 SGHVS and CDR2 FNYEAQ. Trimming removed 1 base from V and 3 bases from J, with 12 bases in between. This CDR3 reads CASSLDDSVDTEAFF. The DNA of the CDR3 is TGTGCCAGCAGCTTAGATGACAGCGTGGACACTGAAGCTTTCTTT.

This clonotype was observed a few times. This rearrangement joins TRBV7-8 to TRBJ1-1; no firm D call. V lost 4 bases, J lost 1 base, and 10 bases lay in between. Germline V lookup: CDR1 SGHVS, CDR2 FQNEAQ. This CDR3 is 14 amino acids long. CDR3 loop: CASSWLRGNTEAFF. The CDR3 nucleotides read TGTGCCAGCAGCTGGCTGCGGGGGAACACTGAAGCTTTCTTT. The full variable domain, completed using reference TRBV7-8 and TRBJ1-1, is GAGVSQSPRYKVAKRGQDVALRCDPISGHVSLFWYQQALGQGPEFLTYFQNEAQLDKSGLPSDRFFAERPEGSVSTLKIQRTQQEDSAVYLCASSWLRGNTEAFFGQGTRLTVV.

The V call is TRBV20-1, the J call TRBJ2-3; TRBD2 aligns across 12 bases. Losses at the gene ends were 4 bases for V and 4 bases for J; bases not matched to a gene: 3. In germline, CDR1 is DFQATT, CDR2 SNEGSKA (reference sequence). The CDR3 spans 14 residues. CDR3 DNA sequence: TGCAGTGCTAATGGACTAGCGGGATCAGATACGCAGTATTTT. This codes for CSANGLAGSDTQYF.

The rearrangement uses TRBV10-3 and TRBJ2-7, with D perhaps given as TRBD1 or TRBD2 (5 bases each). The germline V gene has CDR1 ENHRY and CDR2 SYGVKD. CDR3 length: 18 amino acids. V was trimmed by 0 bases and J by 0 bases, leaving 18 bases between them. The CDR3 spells CAISESPKGPLNSYEQYF. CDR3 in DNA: TGTGCCATCAGTGAGTCCCCTAAGGGACCCTTAAACTCCTACGAGCAGTACTTC.